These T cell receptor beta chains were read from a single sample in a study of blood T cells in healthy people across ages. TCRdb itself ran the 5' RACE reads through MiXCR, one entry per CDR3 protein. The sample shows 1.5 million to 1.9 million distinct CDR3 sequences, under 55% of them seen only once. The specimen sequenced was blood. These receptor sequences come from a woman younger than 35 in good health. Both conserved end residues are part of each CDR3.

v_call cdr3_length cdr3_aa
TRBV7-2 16 CASSHRLIRANTEAFF
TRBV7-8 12 CASSPHRNEQYF
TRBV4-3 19 CASSQVWREQVSAYNEQFF
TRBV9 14 CASSVGPGPDEQFF
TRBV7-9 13 CASSLDRMSGYTF
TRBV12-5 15 CASGEGQGANTEAFF
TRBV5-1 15 CASSLSSGYGDGYTF
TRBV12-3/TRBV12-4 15 CASSLVAGVSYEQYF
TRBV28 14 CASSFMQGSEKLFF
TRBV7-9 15 CASSLLLAGLYEQYF
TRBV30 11 CAWSMTYEQYF
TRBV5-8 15 CASSDGRISNQPQHF
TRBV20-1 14 CSAEGTILNYGYTF
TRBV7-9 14 CATSSRAKNTEAFF
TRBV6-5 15 CASSYSRTSWDEQFF
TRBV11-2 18 CASSLVAVSSAGANVLTF
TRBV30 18 CAWGPWGRGRALNNEQFF
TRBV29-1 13 CSVAGRLSYEQYF
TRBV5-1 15 CASSALTGGEDGYTF
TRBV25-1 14 CASREGRGGYGYTF
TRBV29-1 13 CCVRGLSPQEQFF
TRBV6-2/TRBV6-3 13 CASSDSAISEQFF
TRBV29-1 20 CSVEVQSGTGGEVWGYGYTF
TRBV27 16 CASSFQGILAKNIQYF
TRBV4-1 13 CASSQLQDYEQYF
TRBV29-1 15 CSVEGWGLATDTQYF
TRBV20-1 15 CSADRTGTGKNIQYF
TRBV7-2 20 CASSLLGIRAGGFYTDTQYF
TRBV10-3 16 CAISGMGLAGDNEQFF
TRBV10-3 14 CAISESGPDYEQYF
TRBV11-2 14 CASSQRGGVNEQFF
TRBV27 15 CASSLRSPNTGELFF
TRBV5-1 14 CASSLRLAGAEAFF
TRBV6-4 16 CASSTGTSGGGDEQYF
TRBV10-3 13 CAITPGQGTEAFF
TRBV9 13 CASSAQGLYGYTF
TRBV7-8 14 CASSLGGGGLGYTF
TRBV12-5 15 CASGLVLRQIAEAFF
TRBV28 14 CASSDPTSVETQYF
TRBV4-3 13 CASSHSGGGGYTF
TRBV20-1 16 CSARRKFQLSTDTQYF
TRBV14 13 CASSGTPNEKLFF
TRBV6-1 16 CASSEPGQGQGNEQFF
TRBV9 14 CASSTGSEGNEQFF
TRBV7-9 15 CASSVGLAVQETQYF
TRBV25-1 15 CASSGSGAGNYGYTF
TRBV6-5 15 CASSTGTSGAHEQYF
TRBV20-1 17 CSARALLAYVAKNIQYF
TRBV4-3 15 CASSQDWQGRYGYTF
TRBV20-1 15 CSARDRRTSGNEQYF
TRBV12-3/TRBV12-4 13 CASRTPRASEAFF
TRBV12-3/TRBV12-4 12 CASSVGLPEQYF
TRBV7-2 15 CASSYYGQGYNKQFF
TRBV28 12 CASSLSDRVVFF
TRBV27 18 CASSYRGTSGGPWYEQYF
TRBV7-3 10 CASALNEQYF
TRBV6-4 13 CASSDGRSYGYTF
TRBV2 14 CASSEFLVTDTQYF
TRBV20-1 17 CSARGPLGTIPLGEQYF
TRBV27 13 CASSFPGFGEAFF